The rows below give T cell receptor beta chains drawn from one sample of a study of cytomegalovirus exposure and HLA in healthy donors. The protocol was immunoSEQ multiplex PCR, while the TCRdb copy is restricted to in-frame clones and leaves out a portion. The sample's table shows around 200,000 clones. The sample consisted of PBMCs. The receptors were gathered from a girl aged 2 to 9 in good health and CMV-seropositive. Both conserved end residues are part of each CDR3. The D gene is left open where the match is weak.

d_gene | j_gene | v_gene | CDR3aa | CDR3nt
TRBD2 | TRBJ2-5 | TRBV5-1 | CASSLDGTSGQETQYF | TGCGCCAGCAGCTTGGATGGGACTAGCGGACAAGAGACCCAGTACTTC
NA | TRBJ2-1 | TRBV28 | CASSTRALGDEQFF | TGTGCCAGCAGTACACGGGCCCTCGGGGATGAGCAGTTCTTC
TRBD2 | TRBJ2-3 | TRBV6-1 | CASSAFPSPSGSVDTQYF | TGTGCCAGCAGTGCCTTCCCCTCGCCTAGCGGGAGCGTAGATACGCAGTATTTT
TRBD1 | TRBJ1-1 | TRBV29-1 | CSATGGREAFF | TGCAGCGCTACAGGGGGTCGCGAAGCTTTCTTT
TRBD1 | TRBJ2-1 | TRBV7-3 | CASSPDRVVNEQFF | TGTGCCAGCAGCCCGGACAGGGTGGTTAATGAGCAGTTCTTC
TRBD2 | TRBJ2-1 | TRBV11-2 | CASSYSGSIANEQFF | TGTGCCAGCAGCTATAGCGGGAGTATCGCCAATGAGCAGTTCTTC
TRBD2 | TRBJ2-7 | TRBV10-3 | CAIRTSGSEQYF | TGTGCCATCAGGACTAGCGGGAGCGAGCAGTACTTC
NA | TRBJ1-1 | TRBV7-3 | CASSLWGGRVSNTEAFF | TGTGCCAGCAGCTTATGGGGCGGGAGAGTATCGAACACTGAAGCTTTCTTT
NA | TRBJ1-5 | TRBV6-1 | CASSEVRRQGPSNQPQHF | TGTGCCAGCAGTGAAGTTCGGAGGCAGGGGCCTTCTAATCAGCCCCAGCATTTT
NA | TRBJ2-7 | TRBV2 | CASTTVNSYEQYF | TGTGCCAGCACAACGGTTAACTCCTACGAGCAGTACTTC
NA | TRBJ1-4 | TRBV6-1 | CASRRDWMEEKLFF | TGTGCCAGTCGCCGGGACTGGATGGAGGAAAAACTGTTTTTT
NA | TRBJ2-6 | TRBV18 | CASSSLSGANVLTF | TGTGCCAGCTCATCCTTATCTGGGGCCAACGTCCTGACTTTC
NA | TRBJ1-1 | TRBV28 | CASSYPGRTEAFF | TGTGCCAGCAGTTACCCAGGGAGGACTGAAGCTTTCTTT
NA | TRBJ2-5 | TRBV19 | CASSMAREETQYF | TGTGCCAGTAGTATGGCTCGGGAGGAGACCCAGTACTTC
TRBD2 | TRBJ2-1 | TRBV7-9 | CASVKAGTSSYNEQFF | TGTGCCAGCGTAAAAGCGGGGACCAGCTCCTACAATGAGCAGTTCTTC
NA | TRBJ1-2 | TRBV6-5 | CASSMGGSNYGYTF | TGTGCCAGCAGTATGGGGGGGTCTAACTATGGCTACACCTTC
TRBD2 | TRBJ2-7 | TRBV5-1 | CASSLGTSGRSEQYF | TGCGCCAGCAGCTTGGGGACTAGCGGGAGGTCCGAGCAGTACTTC
TRBD1 | TRBJ2-7 | TRBV6-1 | CASYSGQGVYEQYF | TGTGCCAGCTACTCGGGACAGGGGGTCTACGAGCAGTACTTC
TRBD1 | TRBJ2-3 | TRBV5-1 | CASSMDRGRTDTQYF | TGCGCCAGCAGCATGGACAGGGGGCGGACAGATACGCAGTATTTT
NA | TRBJ2-1 | TRBV7-6 | CASSLEDRSTYNEQFF | TGTGCCAGCAGCTTAGAAGACAGGAGCACCTACAATGAGCAGTTCTTC